This T cell receptor (beta chain) was sequenced during a study of control samples from healthy donors and cancer patients. The V gene's germline CDR1 is LGHNT and CDR2 FRNRAP. V lost 0 bases and J 5 bases, leaving 13 bases between the germline ends. This CDR3 comprises 15 residues. Profiled with immunoSEQ multiplex PCR; TCRdb holds only in-frame clones, not every one. The data hold about 110,000 clones, with 88% observed a single time. The TCR comes from a woman aged 55-69 years with lung cancer. Sequencing was carried out using PBMCs. The chain combines TRBV12-5 with TRBJ1-2; D is possibly TRBD1 (5 bases). CDR3 region: CASGLVDGGSYGYTF. The CDR3 DNA reads as TGTGCTAGTGGTTTGGTAGACGGGGGGTCTTATGGCTACACCTTC.